This T cell receptor beta chain derives from a study of blood T cell repertoires in COVID-19. For the study at large: The United States, Italy and Spain were the sources of the acute and convalescent COVID-19 samples. T cells, B-cell-depleted T cells, or PBMCs supplied cDNA or gDNA.

As handled by the study authors: Estimation of nucleated cell counts relied on the amplification of reference gene primers. Sequenced by immunoSEQ multiplex PCR; TCRdb stores in-frame clones only, minus some. D and trimming come from the DNA, and the V and J calls and clone size come from that table. The sample shows over 300,000 clones, around 92% of them seen only once. V gave up 0 bases and J gave up 0 bases; unmatched junction bases: 9. The CDR3 consists of 20 residues. Germline loops: CDR1 SGHKS, CDR2 YYEKEE (reference sequence). Sequencing was performed on peripheral blood. The origin of this receptor is a man in his late teens or twenties who had recovered from COVID-19. This chain connects TRBV5-5 to TRBJ1-6, with TRBD1 identical over 10 bases. The CDR3 DNA reads as TGTGCCAGCAGCTTGGAGGTCGGACAGGGGGGAAGCTCCTATAATTCACCCCTCCACTTT. Protein sequence: CASSLEVGQGGSSYNSPLHF.